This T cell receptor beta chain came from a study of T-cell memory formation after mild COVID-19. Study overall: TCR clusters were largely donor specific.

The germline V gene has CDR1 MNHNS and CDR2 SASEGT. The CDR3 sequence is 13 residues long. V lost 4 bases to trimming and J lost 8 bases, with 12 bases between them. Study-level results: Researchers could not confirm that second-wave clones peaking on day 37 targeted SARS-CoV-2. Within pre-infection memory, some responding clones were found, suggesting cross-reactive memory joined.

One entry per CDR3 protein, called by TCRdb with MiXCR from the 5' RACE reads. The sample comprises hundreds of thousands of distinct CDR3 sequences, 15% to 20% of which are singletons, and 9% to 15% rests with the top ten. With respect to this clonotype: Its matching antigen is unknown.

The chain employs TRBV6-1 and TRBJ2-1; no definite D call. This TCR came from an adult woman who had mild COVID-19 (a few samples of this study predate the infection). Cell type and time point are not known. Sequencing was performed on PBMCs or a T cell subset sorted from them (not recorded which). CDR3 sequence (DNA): TGTGCCAGCAGTGCCCTTAGGGCCCATGAGCAGTTCTTC. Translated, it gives CASSALRAHEQFF.